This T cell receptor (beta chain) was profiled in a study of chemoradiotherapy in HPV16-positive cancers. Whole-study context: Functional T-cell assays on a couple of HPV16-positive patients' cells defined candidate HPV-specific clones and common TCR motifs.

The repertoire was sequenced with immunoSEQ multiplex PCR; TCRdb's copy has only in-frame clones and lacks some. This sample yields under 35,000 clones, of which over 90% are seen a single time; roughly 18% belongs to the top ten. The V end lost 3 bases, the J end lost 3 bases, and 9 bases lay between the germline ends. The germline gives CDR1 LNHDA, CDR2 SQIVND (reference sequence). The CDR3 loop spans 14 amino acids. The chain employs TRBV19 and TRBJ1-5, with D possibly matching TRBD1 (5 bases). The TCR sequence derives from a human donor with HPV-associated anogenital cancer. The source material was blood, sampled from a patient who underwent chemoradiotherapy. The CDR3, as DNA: TGTGCCAGTAGTATGGGGCACTTCAATCAGCCCCAGCATTTT. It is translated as CASSMGHFNQPQHF.